These 14 T cell receptor beta chains came from one sample sequenced in a study of blood T cell repertoires in COVID-19. Only in-frame clones appear in the TCRdb table, and some are missing; sequencing was by immunoSEQ multiplex PCR. The table has about 330,000 clones, approximately 87% seen once. Material: peripheral blood. All receptors derive from a woman aged 45 to 65 with active or convalescent COVID-19.

The chain uses TRBV28 and TRBJ1-1, with no clear D. The length of the CDR3 is 15 residues. The germline V gene encodes CDR1 MDHEN and CDR2 SYDVKM. With 1 base removed from V and 0 bases from J, the gap between germline ends came to 9 bases. CDR3 loop: CASSLLGSMNTEAFF. CDR3 sequence (DNA): TGTGCCAGCAGTTTATTGGGCAGCATGAACACTGAAGCTTTCTTT.

The chain joins TRBV19 to TRBJ2-2; 10 bases agree with TRBD2. The germline V gene encodes CDR1 LNHDA and CDR2 SQIVND (reference sequence). The CDR3 has 19 residues. Trimming removed 4 bases from V and 5 bases from J; junction bases left unmatched: 16. CDR3 DNA: TGTGCCAGTAGTACCGAACCCGGGACTAGCGAGTCTTATACCGGGGAGCTGTTTTTT. Protein product: CASSTEPGTSESYTGELFF.

J is TRBJ1-6 and V is TRBV7-8; D call uncertain. V lost 5 bases to trimming and J lost 7 bases, with 9 bases between them. The CDR3 contains 13 residues. Germline V gives CDR1 SGHVS, CDR2 FQNEAQ. The CDR3 sequence: CASSRTKNSPLHF. CDR3 nucleotide sequence: TGTGCCAGCAGCCGGACTAAGAATTCACCCCTCCACTTT.

The rearrangement links TRBV7-6 to TRBJ2-6; TRBD1 might be the D (6 bases). Germline values: CDR1 SGHVS, CDR2 FNYEAQ. V was pared by 5 bases and J by 0 bases, with 14 bases between. There are 17 residues in the CDR3. The CDR3 loop is CASSAGALRSGANVLTF. CDR3 DNA: TGTGCCAGCAGCGCAGGGGCACTCCGCTCTGGGGCCAACGTCCTGACTTTC.

The rearrangement joins TRBV10-3 to TRBJ1-1; weak D call: TRBD1 (6 bases). The CDR3 is 15 residues long. V lost 0 bases, J lost 4 bases, and 12 bases lay in between. Germline V lookup: CDR1 ENHRY, CDR2 SYGVKD. The CDR3 spells CAISESTRGATEAFF. CDR3 nucleotide sequence: TGTGCCATCAGTGAGTCGACTCGGGGGGCCACTGAAGCTTTCTTT.

The chain uses TRBV12-3 or TRBV12-4 and TRBJ1-2; no clear D gene. V lost 8 bases and J lost 10, with 17 bases in between. This CDR3 is built from 12 residues. This CDR3 is CASWVREGSYTF. The CDR3 DNA is TGTGCCAGCTGGGTCAGAGAGGGCTCCTACACCTTC.

This clone turned up a few times. In DNA, the CDR3 is TGTGCCAGCAGCGCCCGTTACAGGGATGTGGACTATGGCTACACCTTC. It encodes CASSARYRDVDYGYTF. The chain links TRBV5-5 to TRBJ1-2; D is possibly TRBD1 (6 bases). The ends were cut back, 4 bases at V and 3 bases at J, with 19 bases in the middle. The CDR3 loop spans 16 amino acids. The germline V gene has CDR1 SGHKS and CDR2 YYEKEE (reference sequence).

The genes are TRBV24-1 and TRBJ2-2; 7 bases fit TRBD2. CDR3 size: 17 residues. J lost 5 bases, V lost 2 bases, and 10 bases had no gene match. Germline V CDR1 and CDR2: KGHDR, SFDVKD. For the CDR3, the DNA is TGTGCCACCAGTGATTCCCGGGGGGAACGGTGGACCGGGGAGCTGTTTTTT. Translation: CATSDSRGERWTGELFF.

This clone was found once. The J gene is TRBJ2-7, the V gene TRBV27, with D perhaps TRBD2 (6 bases). This CDR3 is built from 15 residues. Per the germline V gene, CDR1 is MNHEY and CDR2 is SMNVEV (reference sequence). The V end was cut by 6 bases, the J end by 0 bases, with 15 bases between. CDR3 DNA: TGTGCCAGCAGGGGGGGACGGCGTCTCTCCTACGAGCAGTACTTC. It translates to CASRGGRRLSYEQYF.

V is TRBV7-2 and J is TRBJ2-7; weak D call: TRBD1 (6 bases). Trimming took off 6 bases at V and 0 bases at J, with 15 bases between the two ends. Germline CDR1 and CDR2: SGHTA and FQGNSA. The CDR3 has 15 residues. This CDR3 is CASRDPGHPSYEQYF. The CDR3 nucleotides read TGTGCCAGCAGAGACCCGGGACACCCCTCCTACGAGCAGTACTTC. The complete variable domain, with remaining parts taken from reference TRBV7-2 and TRBJ2-7, reads GAGVSQSPSNKVTEKGKDVELRCDPISGHTALYWYRQSLGQGLEFLIYFQGNSAPDKSGLPSDRFSAERTGGSVSTLTIQRTQQEDSAVYLCASRDPGHPSYEQYFGPGTRLTVT.

The chain links TRBV3-1 (or the pseudogene TRBV3-2) to TRBJ2-1; 7 bases line up with TRBD2. With 0 bases clipped from V and 4 bases from J, the junction kept 6 bases outside the gene matches. CDR3 length: 16 amino acids. Germline CDR1 reads LGHDT; CDR2 reads YNNKEL (reference sequence). The DNA for the CDR3 is TGTGCCAGCAGCCAAGAAGAGGGCGGGGGTTACAATGAGCAGTTCTTC. Translated: CASSQEEGGGYNEQFF.

The chain is built from TRBV21-1 and TRBJ2-5; the table's D call TRBD2 went unverified against the DNA. TRBV21-1 is designated a pseudogene. This CDR3 has 18 residues. The CDR3 reads CASSKDPLRQKREETQYF. The CDR3 bases are TGTGCCAGCAGCAAAGACCCTTTGCGCCAAAAAAGGGAGGAGACCCAGTACTTC.

The rearrangement uses TRBV5-1 and TRBJ2-2, with 7 bases identical to TRBD2. The germline CDR1 and CDR2 sequences are SGHRS and YFSETQ. The CDR3 consists of 16 residues. J gave up 0 bases and V 0 bases, and 2 bases lay outside the gene matches. The CDR3 loop is CASSLVLAANTGELFF. The CDR3 DNA sequence: TGCGCCAGCAGCTTGGTCCTAGCGGCGAACACCGGGGAGCTGTTTTTT.

This sequence joins TRBV19 and TRBJ1-2, with 11 bases that match TRBD1. The length of the CDR3 is 16 residues. V was pared by 3 bases and J by 2 bases, with 5 bases of the junction left unmatched. CDR1 is LNHDA, CDR2 SQIVND, per germline (reference sequence). The CDR3 nucleotides are TGTGCCAGTAGTATCCTCGGACAGGGGGCGAACTATGGCTACACCTTC. Its translation: CASSILGQGANYGYTF.